This T cell receptor beta chain was identified during a study of cytomegalovirus exposure and HLA in healthy donors. Study details: There were roughly 80 million unique TCRs (from HLA-typed donors) in an early data release. Whole-study findings and limits: Among donors in an Asian-associated ancestry cluster, a later analysis reportedly found fewer N-insertions than the roughly 670-donor mean. V- and J-gene trimming in TCR beta was tied to a missense DCLRE1C variant by an analysis performed later. Most of the TCR beta V segments (in an earlier analysis) were productive either about 87% or about 30% of the time.

For this clone: Antigen unknown.

The primer mix had 60 Vbeta and 13 Jbeta primers. Only in-frame clones appear in the TCRdb table, and some are missing; sequencing was by immunoSEQ multiplex PCR. The sample holds about 190,000 clones; around 79% are singletons and the top ten take about 1.6%. The CDR3 has 13 amino acids. Trimming cost V 6 bases and J 2 bases, with 10 bases left between them. Looked up from germline, CDR1 is PRHDT and CDR2 is FYEKMQ (reference sequence). The chain employs TRBV13 and TRBJ1-2; D not resolved. Sequencing used PBMCs. The receptor comes from a woman between 18 and 29 years old in good health and CMV-seronegative. The CDR3 sequence is CASSTVKNYGYTF. CDR3 bases: TGTGCCAGCAGTACGGTGAAAAACTATGGCTACACCTTC.